The 27 T cell receptor beta chains in this list originate from one sample, sequenced in a study of tumor-infiltrating lymphocytes in primary liver carcinoma. Researchers generated TCR beta cDNA from about 530 ng of total RNA, relying on a constant-region primer. Nested multiplex PCR, run for three rounds with slightly modified ARM-PCR, yielded TCR beta libraries. A C-beta reverse primer was combined with TRBV1-TRBV30 forward primers in the first two PCR rounds, and each round had about 10 cycles. TCRdb reanalysed the multiplex PCR reads using MiXCR and keeps one entry per CDR3 protein. The sample has 300,000 to 400,000 distinct CDR3 sequences, about two thirds seen once. Unsorted whole blood supplied the RNA, and germline DNA was extracted too. The sample comprised peripheral blood. The receptor source for this set is a man aged 35 to 55 with primary liver carcinoma and hepatitis B virus infection.

This clonotype was counted once. A single base separates this from a much larger clone, so it may be a read error. In DNA form, the CDR3 reads TGTACCAGCAGCGCGACAGGACTATCCTACGAGCAGTACTTC. Amino acid sequence: CTSSATGLSYEQYF. V is TRBV5-5 and J is TRBJ2-7; D is possibly TRBD1 or TRBD2 (6 bases each). Germline V lookup: CDR1 SGHKS, CDR2 YYEKEE (reference sequence). The CDR3 totals 14 residues. Full variable domain (missing parts from reference TRBV5-5 and TRBJ2-7): DAGVTQSPTHLIKTRGQQVTLRCSPISGHKSVSWYQQVLGQGPQFIFQYYEKEERGRGNFPDRFSARQFPNYSSELNVNALLLGDSALYLCTSSATGLSYEQYFGPGTRLTVT.

V usage is TRBV19 and J usage is TRBJ2-1; possible D gene TRBD1, 6 bases. CDR3 length: 13 residues. The germline V and J ends were trimmed by 5 bases and 4 bases, with 9 bases remaining between them. CDR1 and CDR2 from the germline V gene are LNHDA and SQIVND (reference sequence). As DNA, the CDR3 is TGTGCCAGTAGTCGAGGACAGTACAATGAGCAGTTCTTC. Its protein product is CASSRGQYNEQFF.

J is TRBJ2-3 and V is TRBV19; a possible D gene is TRBD2 (6 bases). The CDR3 sequence is 14 residues long. Between the trimmed V and J ends, which lost 9 bases and 2 bases, there was a span of 15 bases. Germline V gene lookup returns CDR1 LNHDA and CDR2 SQIVND (reference sequence). CDR3: CASGGDGNTDTQYF. The CDR3 DNA follows: TGTGCCAGCGGAGGGGACGGAAACACAGATACGCAGTATTTT.

Of note for this clonotype: One end of the junction fails to match germline, which may point to a read error. This chain links TRBV11-2 with TRBJ2-7, with TRBD2 matching over 8 bases. In germline, CDR1 is SGHAT, CDR2 FQNNGV. The CDR3 has 16 amino acids. The CDR3 loop reads CASSLAKDREGYEHYF. The CDR3 DNA follows: TGTGCCAGCAGCCTCGCCAAGGATCGGGAGGGATACGAGCATTACTTC.

As for this clonotype: A much larger clone lies a single base off, so this may be a read error. Here the CDR3 DNA reads TGTGCCAACTTCGGGATGAACACTGAAGCTTTCTTT. It specifies CANFGMNTEAFF. The chain couples TRBV6-1 to TRBJ1-1, with unresolved D. The CDR3 runs 12 residues. Germline loops: CDR1 MNHNS, CDR2 SASEGT. The V and J ends lost 10 bases and 0 bases respectively, with 9 bases between them.

In its sample, this clonotype was seen a few times. The chain recombines TRBV5-1 with TRBJ2-5; the match to TRBD2 covers 13 bases. After removal of 4 bases from V and 2 bases from J, the junction contained 5 bases not matched to a gene. This CDR3 contains 16 residues. Germline-derived CDR1 and CDR2 are SGHRS and YFSETQ. The CDR3 DNA reads TGCGCCAGCAGCCCGGGGACTAGCGGGGAACAAGAGACCCAGTACTTC. Its protein product is CASSPGTSGEQETQYF. The variable domain in full, completed from reference TRBV5-1 and TRBJ2-5, reads KAGVTQTPRYLIKTRGQQVTLSCSPISGHRSVSWYQQTPGQGLQFLFEYFSETQRNKGNFPGRFSGRQFSNSRSEMNVSTLELGDSALYLCASSPGTSGEQETQYFGPGTRLLVL.

Remarks on this clonotype: The conserved closing phenylalanine or tryptophan is absent in this CDR3, likely reflecting a read error. V and J are TRBV4-2 and TRBJ1-5; D unresolved. Germline lookup yields CDR1 LGHNA and CDR2 YNFKEQ. The CDR3 has 15 residues. In nucleotides, the CDR3 is TGTACCAGCAGCCAAAATTTACAGTCAAATCAGCCCCAGCATTCT. Amino acids: CTSSQNLQSNQPQHS.

This clonotype was recorded once. At one boundary the junction diverges from the germline segment, which might be a read error. The gene calls are TRBV6-1 and TRBJ2-3, with D maybe TRBD2 (7 bases). This CDR3 contains 16 residues. Germline V CDR1 and CDR2: MNHNS, SASEGT. The CDR3 reads CASSNLRRTRTDTQYF. The DNA for the CDR3 is TGTGCCAGCAGTAACCTAAGACGGACTAGGACAGACACGCAGTATTTT.

For this clonotype: One end of the junction does not line up with germline, which may come from a read error. The V gene is TRBV11-2, the J gene TRBJ2-2; TRBD2 matches at 9 bases. CDR3 length: 18 amino acids. In germline, CDR1 is SGHAT, CDR2 FQNNGV. The CDR3 DNA is TGTGCCAGTAGCTTCGAACAGCGGCGGGAGGGCCGGGCTGGGGAGCTGTTTTTT. Translated: CASSFEQRREGRAGELFF.

A few counts support this clonotype. This chain joins TRBV14 and TRBJ2-2, with 8 bases identical to TRBD1. Germline-derived CDR1 and CDR2 are SGHDN and FVKESK. The CDR3 is 15 amino acids. V was clipped by 4 bases and J by 5 bases; unmatched bases: 6. CDR3 DNA sequence: TGTGCCAGCAGCCGGGCAAGGACAGGGACCGGGGAGCTGTTTTTT. The encoded protein is CASSRARTGTGELFF.

The chain has TRBV5-4 and TRBJ2-7; 9 nucleotides line up with TRBD2. CDR1 and CDR2 from the germline V gene are SGHNT and YYREEE (reference sequence). CDR3 length: 15 amino acids. Unmatched junction bases numbered 8, after V lost 3 bases and J lost 4 bases. In nucleotides, the CDR3 is TGTGCCAGCAGCTCGAAGACTAGCGGTTTATACGAGCAGTACTTC. This translates into CASSSKTSGLYEQYF.

A note on this clonotype: At one end, the junction sequence differs from germline, possibly due to a read error. This rearrangement joins TRBV11-2 to TRBJ2-3; 7 nucleotides line up with TRBD2. From germline, CDR1 is SGHAT and CDR2 FQNNGV. The CDR3 runs 15 residues. CDR3: CSSSHKAGNTYTRYF. CDR3 in DNA: TGCTCCAGCAGCCATAAAGCGGGGAACACATATACGCGGTATTTT.

Regarding this clonotype: Since no conserved phenylalanine or tryptophan closes the CDR3, a read error is the likely cause. This chain connects TRBV29-1 to TRBJ2-2; D not resolved. The V gene lost 7 bases and the J gene lost 7 bases, with 19 bases spanning the gap. Per the germline V gene, CDR1 is SQVTM and CDR2 is ANQGSEA. The CDR3 is 14 residues long. The DNA of the CDR3 is TGCAGCGCCCAAAACTGGCTCTCCTACGGGGAGCTGTTTTAT. This sequence encodes CSAQNWLSYGELFY.

Only a few counts were recorded for this clonotype. The chain uses TRBV11-1 and TRBJ1-2, with D uncertain. The CDR3 spans 13 residues. Germline CDR1 and CDR2: SGHAT and FQDESV (reference sequence). Trimming stripped 3 bases from V and 1 base from J, with 6 bases between. The CDR3 protein is CASSLVHNYGYTF. The CDR3 bases are TGTGCCAGCAGCTTGGTCCATAACTATGGCTACACCTTC.

With regard to this clonotype: It may be a read error: a sequence one base away is much more abundant. This rearrangement joins TRBV10-3 to TRBJ2-1; 8 positions agree with TRBD1. The V gene's germline CDR1 is ENHRY and CDR2 SYGVKD. The CDR3 contains 15 residues. The DNA of the CDR3 is TGTGCCGTCAGAAATACAGGGGGCTCCTACAATGAGCAGTTCTTC. This encodes CAVRNTGGSYNEQFF.

This clonotype was observed a single time. A much larger clone lies one base from this, so it may be a read error. Given the absence of the conserved phenylalanine or tryptophan at the CDR3 end, a read error is likely. V gene TRBV6-5 combines with J gene TRBJ2-5, with D unresolved. V gave up 5 bases and J gave up 5 bases, with 24 bases separating them. Germline CDR1 is MNHEY and CDR2 is SVGAGI. The CDR3 extends over 17 amino acids. The CDR3 nucleotides read TGTGCCAGCAGTCCCCGAACCATCTTTGGCGTGAAGGAGACCCAGTACTTA. It encodes CASSPRTIFGVKETQYL.

The V and J genes are TRBV29-1 and TRBJ1-3, with D perhaps TRBD1 (5 bases). The CDR3 is 12 residues long. The ends were cut back, 4 bases at V and 8 bases at J, with 12 bases in the middle. CDR1 and CDR2 (germline): SQVTM, ANQGSEA. The CDR3 DNA reads TGCAGCGTTGGGACAAACGGGGACACCATATATTTT. It codes for CSVGTNGDTIYF.

The V gene is TRBV10-3, the J gene TRBJ1-1; D is perhaps TRBD1 (5 bases). Germline V gene lookup returns CDR1 ENHRY and CDR2 SYGVKD. This CDR3 comprises 15 residues. Trimming pared 11 bases from V and 0 bases from J, leaving 19 bases between. CDR3 residues: CAYKWGIGVNTEAFF. The CDR3, as DNA: TGTGCCTACAAATGGGGGATAGGAGTGAACACTGAAGCTTTCTTT.

V and J are TRBV6-5 and TRBJ1-2; TRBD1 might be the D (6 bases). The germline V gene encodes CDR1 MNHEY and CDR2 SVGAGI. V gave up 4 bases and J gave up 4 bases, with 22 bases separating them. The CDR3 loop spans 17 amino acids. The DNA of the CDR3 is TGTGCCAGCAGTTCGCAAGCGACAGGAGGCAATAGCTATGGCTACACCTTC. It codes for CASSSQATGGNSYGYTF.

The chain joins TRBV29-1 to TRBJ2-1; D might be TRBD1 (5 bases). Germline assignment: CDR1 SQVTM and CDR2 ANQGSEA. This CDR3 has 15 amino acids. CDR3 in amino acids: CCDKYLDTVYNEQFF. The CDR3 DNA reads as TGCTGCGATAAATACCTGGACACCGTTTACAATGAGCAGTTCTTC.

This clonotype occurred a few times. The chain joins TRBV5-1 to TRBJ2-3; 12 positions match TRBD2. Losses at the gene ends were 1 base for V and 5 bases for J; bases not matched to a gene: 2. CDR3 length: 15 amino acids. The germline V gene has CDR1 SGHRS and CDR2 YFSETQ. This CDR3 is CASSLTLAGGDTQYF. The CDR3 coding sequence is TGCGCCAGCAGCTTGACACTAGCGGGAGGAGATACGCAGTATTTT.

On this clonotype itself: One junction end disagrees with the germline gene, perhaps due to a read error. V is TRBV11-2 and J is TRBJ2-3; D unresolved. Germline V gene lookup returns CDR1 SGHAT and CDR2 FQNNGV. CDR3 size: 16 residues. Written as DNA, the CDR3 is TGTGCCAGCAGCCCTTTGGTGGTAGCCCGCACAGATACCCAGTATTTT. Its translation is CASSPLVVARTDTQYF.

Remarks on this clonotype: Possible read error: a much larger clone is one base away. The V call is TRBV29-1, the J call TRBJ2-5, with a possible D match to TRBD1 (7 bases). Per the germline V gene, CDR1 is SQVTM and CDR2 is ANQGSEA. V was clipped by 3 bases and J by 5 bases, with 19 bases between them. This CDR3 is 15 amino acids long. The CDR3 DNA is TGCAGCGTTGAGTGGGCGGGGACAGAACGGGAGACCCAGTACTTC. This sequence encodes CSVEWAGTERETQYF.

This clonotype showed up just a few times. The chain couples TRBV6-2 or TRBV6-3 to TRBJ2-1; 7 positions match TRBD2. The CDR3 extends over 12 amino acids. The V and J ends lost 6 bases and 9 bases, in that order; junction bases with no gene match: 5. Germline V gene sequence: CDR1 MNHEY, CDR2 SVGEGT. CDR3 residues: CASSPGTTEQFF. The CDR3 region has the DNA TGTGCCAGCAGCCCCGGGACTACTGAGCAGTTCTTC.

The gene calls are TRBV19 and TRBJ2-7, with 7 bases lining up with TRBD1. Germline CDR1 LNHDA, CDR2 SQIVND (reference sequence). The CDR3 has 13 amino acids. V trimming: 8 bases; J trimming: 5 bases; junction bases outside the gene matches: 9. CDR3: CASSDRVRDEQYF. The CDR3 nucleotides read TGTGCCAGTTCTGACAGGGTGCGTGACGAGCAGTACTTC.

This clonotype came up once. This clone may be a read error of a much larger clone one base away. The chain combines TRBV4-2 with TRBJ2-1; D may be TRBD2 (6 bases). CDR3 length: 15 residues. Germline V gene lookup returns CDR1 LGHNA and CDR2 YNFKEQ. The chain's CDR3 is CASRQEGRRYNEQFF. CDR3 sequence (DNA): TGCGCCAGCAGGCAGGAGGGACGGAGATACAATGAGCAGTTCTTC.

The V call is TRBV7-8, the J call TRBJ2-5; a weak D match, TRBD1 (6 bases). The V gene's germline CDR1 is SGHVS and CDR2 FQNEAQ. The germline V and J ends were trimmed by 5 bases and 5 bases, with 12 bases remaining between them. The CDR3 covers 13 residues. This CDR3 is CASSNTGMETQYF. In nucleotides, the CDR3 is TGTGCCAGCAGCAACACAGGGATGGAGACCCAGTACTTC. The full variable domain, with the rest looked up from reference TRBV7-8 and TRBJ2-5, is GAGVSQSPRYKVAKRGQDVALRCDPISGHVSLFWYQQALGQGPEFLTYFQNEAQLDKSGLPSDRFFAERPEGSVSTLKIQRTQQEDSAVYLCASSNTGMETQYFGPGTRLLVL.